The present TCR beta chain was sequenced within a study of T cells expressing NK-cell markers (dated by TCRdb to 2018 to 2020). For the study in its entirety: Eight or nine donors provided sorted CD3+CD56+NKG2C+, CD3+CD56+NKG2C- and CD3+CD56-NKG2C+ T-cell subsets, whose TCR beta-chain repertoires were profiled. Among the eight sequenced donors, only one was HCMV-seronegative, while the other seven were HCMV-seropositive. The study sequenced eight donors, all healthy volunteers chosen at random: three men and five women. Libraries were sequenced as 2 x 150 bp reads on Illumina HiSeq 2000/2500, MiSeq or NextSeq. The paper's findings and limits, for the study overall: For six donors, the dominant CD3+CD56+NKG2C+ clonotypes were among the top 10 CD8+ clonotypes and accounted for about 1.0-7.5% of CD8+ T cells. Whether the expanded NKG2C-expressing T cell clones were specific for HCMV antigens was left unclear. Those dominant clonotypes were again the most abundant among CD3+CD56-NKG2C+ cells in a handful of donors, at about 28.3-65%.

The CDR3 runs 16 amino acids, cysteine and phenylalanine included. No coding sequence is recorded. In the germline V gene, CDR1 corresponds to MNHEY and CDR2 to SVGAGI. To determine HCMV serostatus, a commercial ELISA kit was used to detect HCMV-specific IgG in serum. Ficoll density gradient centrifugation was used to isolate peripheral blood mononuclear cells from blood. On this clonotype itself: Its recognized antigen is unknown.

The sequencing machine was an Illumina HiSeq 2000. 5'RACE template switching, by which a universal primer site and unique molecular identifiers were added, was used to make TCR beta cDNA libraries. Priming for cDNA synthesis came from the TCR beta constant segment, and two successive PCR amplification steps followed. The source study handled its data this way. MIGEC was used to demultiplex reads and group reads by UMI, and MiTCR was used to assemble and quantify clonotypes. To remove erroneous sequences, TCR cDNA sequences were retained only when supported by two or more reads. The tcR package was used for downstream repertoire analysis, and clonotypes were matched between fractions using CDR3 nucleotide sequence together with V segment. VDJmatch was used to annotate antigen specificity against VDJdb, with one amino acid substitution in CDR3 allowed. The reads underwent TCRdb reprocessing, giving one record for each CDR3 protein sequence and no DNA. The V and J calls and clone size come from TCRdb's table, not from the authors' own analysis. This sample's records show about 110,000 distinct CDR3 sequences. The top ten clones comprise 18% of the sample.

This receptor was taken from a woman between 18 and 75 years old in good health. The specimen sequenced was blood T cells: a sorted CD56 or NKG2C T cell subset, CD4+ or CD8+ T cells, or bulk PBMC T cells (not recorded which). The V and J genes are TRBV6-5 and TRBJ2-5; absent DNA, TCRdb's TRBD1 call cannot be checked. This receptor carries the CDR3 CASSNNPPDRVETQYF.